These 2 T cell receptor beta chains came from one sample sequenced in a study of T-cell reconstitution after alpha-beta-depleted transplantation in children (dated by TCRdb to about 2016). The library was produced with PCR. The instrument given in TCRdb is Illumina HiSeq 2500. TCR libraries were prepared with molecular barcoding, using unique molecular identifiers to normalize TCRbeta repertoire quantification. The public reads were run again by TCRdb, first through fastp at Q25 and then through MiXCR, and only productive beta chains were kept. Rows with a matching CDR3 protein are joined into one entry that keeps the most common DNA and genes. This sample is represented by approximately 230,000 distinct CDR3 sequences; about 25% of them were singletons. The ten largest account for around 2.5% of the sample. The treatment or condition label of this sample denotes: allogeneic hematopoietic cell transplantation with graft depleted of TCRalphabeta T cells and CD19 B cells.

The specimen was PBMCs, collected before TCRalphabeta/CD19-depleted stem cell transplant. These receptors were taken from a girl aged 2-15 years with Fanconi anemia, due to receive a stem cell transplant.

This clonotype was counted at least ten times. The chain employs TRBV10-3 and TRBJ2-7; 7 bases are shared with TRBD1. From germline, CDR1 is ENHRY and CDR2 SYGVKD. This CDR3 is built from 15 residues. V dropped 7 bases and J dropped 2; count of bases not matched to a gene: 11. The CDR3 nucleotides are TGTGCCATCAAATTGAGAACGGGACAGACCTACGAGCAGTACTTC. This translates into CAIKLRTGQTYEQYF.

V gene TRBV11-2 combines with J gene TRBJ1-6, with D tentatively TRBD1 (5 bases). The germline gives CDR1 SGHAT, CDR2 FQNNGV. CDR3 length equals 14 residues. V dropped 1 base and J dropped 7 bases, with 8 bases sitting between them. In nucleotides, the CDR3 is TGTGCCAGCAGCTTAGCGGGACTCAATTCACCCCTCCACTTT. It encodes CASSLAGLNSPLHF.